This T cell receptor beta chain was recovered during a study of early T cells in non-severe SARS-CoV-2 infection. General observations from the study: The VDJdb matching leaned toward anti-spike CD8 responses and overlooked private and CD4 specificities.

The TCR library protocol was used to attach unique molecular identifiers. These identifiers were attached to individual cDNA molecules. TCRdb re-called the 5' RACE reads through MiXCR, storing one row per CDR3 protein. Seen here are roughly 69,000 distinct CDR3 sequences, approximately 11% observed once, and the top ten hold roughly 15%. About this clonotype itself: Its antigen is unidentified.

Germline V gives CDR1 MNHEY, CDR2 SMNVEV (reference sequence). The CDR3 runs 14 residues. V shed 6 bases and J shed 2 bases, with 12 bases lying between them. The chain combines TRBV27 with TRBJ2-3; D unclear. The sequence came from an adult who was a healthcare worker with PCR-confirmed SARS-CoV-2 infection or an uninfected control (not recorded which). The sequenced sample was whole blood, obtained at baseline. The CDR3 loop reads CASRPVKPTDTQYF. For the CDR3, the DNA is TGTGCCAGCAGACCAGTCAAACCCACAGATACGCAGTATTTT.